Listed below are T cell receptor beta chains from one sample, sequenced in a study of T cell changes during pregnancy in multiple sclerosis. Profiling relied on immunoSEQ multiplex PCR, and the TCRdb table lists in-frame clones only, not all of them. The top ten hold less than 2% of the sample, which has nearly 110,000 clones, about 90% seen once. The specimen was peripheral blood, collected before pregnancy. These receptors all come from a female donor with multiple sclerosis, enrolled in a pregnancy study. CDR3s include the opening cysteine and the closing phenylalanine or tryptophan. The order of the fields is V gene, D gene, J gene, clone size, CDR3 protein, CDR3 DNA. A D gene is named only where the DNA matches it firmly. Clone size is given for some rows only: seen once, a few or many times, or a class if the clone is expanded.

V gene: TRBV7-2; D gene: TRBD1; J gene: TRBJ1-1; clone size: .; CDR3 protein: CASSFYGRGTGTAFNEAFF; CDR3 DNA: TGTGCCAGCAGCTTTTACGGGCGGGGAACCGGGACAGCATTTAATGAAGCTTTCTTT
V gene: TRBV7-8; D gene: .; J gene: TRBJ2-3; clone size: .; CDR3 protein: CASSLRGARVAVTDTQYF; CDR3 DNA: TGTGCCAGCAGCTTAAGAGGTGCAAGGGTAGCGGTAACAGATACGCAGTATTTT
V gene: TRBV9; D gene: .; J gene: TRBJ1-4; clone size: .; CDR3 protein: CASSVGALATNEKLFF; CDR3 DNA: TGTGCCAGCAGCGTAGGCGCTCTTGCAACTAATGAAAAACTGTTTTTT
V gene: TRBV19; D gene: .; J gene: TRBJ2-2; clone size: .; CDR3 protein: CASSITILAMGELFF; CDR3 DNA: TGTGCCAGTAGTATAACAATCCTAGCTATGGGGGAGCTGTTTTTT
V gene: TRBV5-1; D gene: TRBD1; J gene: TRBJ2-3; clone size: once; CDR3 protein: CASSLGDRGRDTQYF; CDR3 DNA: TGCGCCAGCAGCTTGGGGGACAGGGGGCGAGATACGCAGTATTTT
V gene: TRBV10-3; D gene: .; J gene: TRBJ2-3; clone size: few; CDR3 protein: CAIGDTDTQYF; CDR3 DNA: TGTGCTATAGGGGACACAGATACGCAGTATTTT
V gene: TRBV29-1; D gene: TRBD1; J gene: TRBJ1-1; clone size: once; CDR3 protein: CSAKVGQGITEAFF; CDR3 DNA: TGCAGCGCTAAGGTAGGACAGGGTATCACTGAAGCTTTCTTT
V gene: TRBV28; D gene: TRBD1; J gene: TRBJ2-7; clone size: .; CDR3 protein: CASSSLLRTGAEQYF; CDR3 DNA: TGTGCCAGCAGTTCCCTACTCCGAACAGGGGCCGAGCAGTACTTC
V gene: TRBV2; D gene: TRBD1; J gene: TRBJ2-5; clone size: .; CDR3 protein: CASSQQGSETQYF; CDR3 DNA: TGTGCCAGCAGTCAACAGGGGTCGGAGACCCAGTACTTC
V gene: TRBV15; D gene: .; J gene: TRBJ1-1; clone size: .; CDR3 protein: CATSPTGNTEAFF; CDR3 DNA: TGTGCCACCAGCCCGACAGGGAACACTGAAGCTTTCTTT